This T cell receptor (beta chain) was documented in a study of neurological immune-mediated disorders. There are many counts of this clonotype. Healthy control samples came from blood bank volunteers in Maryland, USA. The sorted libraries were prepared using approximately 900,000 CD4+ or CD8+ T cells that had themselves been sorted. TCRdb re-derived calls from the 5' RACE reads in MiXCR, one entry per CDR3 protein. This table has roughly 17,000 distinct CDR3 sequences, roughly 9% appearing once. The V and J ends lost 6 bases and 1 base respectively, with 7 bases between them. The CDR3 covers 13 residues.

This receptor was identified in a man aged 50-59 years in good health. Sequencing was carried out using CD8+ T cells from blood. The genes are TRBV12-3 or TRBV12-4 and TRBJ2-1; D is unresolved. CDR3 region: CASSLESYNEQFF. The CDR3 coding sequence is TGTGCCAGCAGCTTGGAGTCCTACAATGAGCAGTTCTTC.